The 6 T cell receptor beta chains listed next were all sequenced from one sample in a study of blood T cells in healthy people across ages. It was with a sample-barcoded 5' primer and a J-beta primer mix that a second PCR of about 7 to 12 cycles was run. MiXCR, run by TCRdb on the 5' RACE reads, gives a single entry per CDR3 protein. Seen here are about 1.4 million distinct CDR3 sequences, 59% observed once, and the top ten hold roughly 7%. Source material: blood. The receptor set was obtained from a man aged 18 to 30 in good health.

This clonotype showed up many times. This chain uses TRBV28 with TRBJ2-5, with TRBD2 matching over 8 bases. Germline lookup yields CDR1 MDHEN and CDR2 SYDVKM. The trim removed 5 bases at V and 2 bases at J, leaving 10 bases unmatched. This CDR3 region has 16 residues. The CDR3 region is CASSPPGRGRQETQYF. The DNA of the CDR3 is TGTGCCAGCAGTCCCCCCGGGAGGGGGAGACAAGAGACCCAGTACTTC.

This clonotype has a count of ten or more. The chain carries TRBV4-2 and TRBJ1-2, with D perhaps TRBD1 (6 bases). Trimming removed 0 bases at V and 4 bases at J, with 12 bases between. CDR1 and CDR2 from the germline V gene are LGHNA and YNFKEQ. The CDR3 totals 15 residues. CDR3 loop: CASSQEFGGAYGYTF. In DNA, the CDR3 is TGTGCCAGCAGCCAAGAATTTGGGGGCGCCTATGGCTACACCTTC.

The chain employs TRBV2 and TRBJ2-4; no firm D call. This CDR3 contains 17 residues. V was cut by 2 bases and J by 9 bases, with 23 bases left in between. Germline V CDR1 and CDR2: SNHLY, FYNNEI. CDR3 sequence reads: CASSERAATSANSIQYF. The CDR3 DNA reads as TGTGCCAGCAGTGAACGGGCCGCTACCTCGGCTAACAGCATTCAGTACTTC.

This clonotype has a handful of counts. This chain links TRBV6-2 or TRBV6-3 with TRBJ2-5; 11 bases agree with TRBD2. The CDR3 sequence is 17 residues long. Germline V gene sequence: CDR1 MNHEY, CDR2 SVGEGT. The J segment lost 2 bases and the V segment lost 2 bases, leaving 7 bases of the junction unmatched. The CDR3 sequence is CASSYRRGLAAQETQYF. As DNA, the CDR3 is TGTGCCAGCAGTTACCGGCGGGGACTAGCGGCTCAAGAGACCCAGTACTTC.

The rearrangement joins TRBV20-1 to TRBJ2-1; 7 bases are shared with TRBD2. With 4 bases clipped from V and 7 bases from J, the junction kept 7 bases outside the gene matches. Germline values: CDR1 DFQATT, CDR2 SNEGSKA (reference sequence). There are 13 residues in the CDR3. CDR3: CSATPGLRNEQFF. CDR3 sequence (DNA): TGCAGTGCTACGCCGGGACTACGGAATGAGCAGTTCTTC.

The chain recombines TRBV20-1 with TRBJ2-7; TRBD1 matches 9 bases. Germline lookup yields CDR1 DFQATT and CDR2 SNEGSKA (reference sequence). V was clipped by 5 bases and J by 1 base; unmatched bases: 6. The CDR3 loop spans 14 amino acids. CDR3 loop: CSADIGTGSYEQYF. In DNA, the CDR3 is TGCAGTGCTGATATCGGGACAGGGTCCTACGAGCAGTACTTC.